This paragraph reports one T cell receptor (beta chain). The data belong to a study of CD8 T cells in Susac syndrome. CD8+ and CD4+ T cells were negatively isolated; TEMRA cells were FACS-enriched. The CDR3 is 13 residues long. The V segment lost 4 bases and the J segment 11 bases; nucleotides outside the gene matches: 3. Looked up from germline, CDR1 is SEHNR and CDR2 is FQNEAQ (reference sequence). RNA totalling about 0.45 to 1 ug underwent reverse transcription with random hexamers. It was immunoSEQ multiplex PCR that amplified TCR beta CDR3 across 54 Vbeta and 13 Jbeta. TCRdb ran MiXCR on the immunoSEQ multiplex PCR reads and lists one entry per CDR3 protein. Of around 150,000 distinct CDR3 sequences listed, more than 90% are singletons.

Sequencing was done on a sample of CD4+ T cells from PBMCs. The V gene is TRBV7-9, the J gene TRBJ1-6; TRBD1 aligns across 9 bases. This clonotype was obtained from a human donor in good health. The DNA for the CDR3 is TGTGCCAGCAGCTCACAGGGGGCTACACCCCTCCACTTT. It codes for CASSSQGATPLHF.